A single sample gave rise to the 8 T cell receptor beta chains below, sequenced in a study of blood T cell repertoires in COVID-19. Sequencing was performed with immunoSEQ multiplex PCR; in TCRdb, only in-frame clones are kept and a portion is missing. The data contain 200,000 to 250,000 clones, roughly 85% of them singletons. Source material: peripheral blood. Receptors were obtained from a man aged 45-65 years who had recovered from COVID-19.

This clone has only one observation. The chain couples TRBV7-8 to TRBJ1-5, with 9 bases matching TRBD1. CDR3 length: 15 residues. The germline gives CDR1 SGHVS, CDR2 FQNEAQ. The V and J ends lost 8 bases and 6 bases, in that order; junction bases with no gene match: 11. The CDR3 region is CASGQGQGITQPQHF. In DNA, the CDR3 is TGTGCCAGCGGGCAGGGACAGGGAATCACTCAGCCCCAGCATTTT.

J is TRBJ2-1 and V is TRBV7-9; 8 bases agree with TRBD1. Germline V gene data show CDR1 as SEHNR and CDR2 as FQNEAQ (reference sequence). After removal of 3 bases from V and 0 bases from J, the junction contained 7 bases not matched to a gene. The CDR3 totals 17 residues. CDR3 nucleotide sequence: TGTGCCAGCAGCTTTTACCGGACAGGGAGCTCCTACAATGAGCAGTTCTTC. This sequence encodes CASSFYRTGSSYNEQFF.

The chain recombines TRBV2 with TRBJ1-2; a possible D gene is TRBD1 (6 bases). Germline-derived CDR1 and CDR2 are SNHLY and FYNNEI. The CDR3 covers 14 residues. V lost 5 bases, J lost 4 bases, and 14 bases lay in between. In DNA form, the CDR3 reads TGTGCCAGCAGTCTTGAACAGGGTACCTATGGCTACACCTTC. Protein sequence: CASSLEQGTYGYTF.

The rearrangement joins TRBV6-6 to TRBJ2-2; D might be TRBD1 (5 bases). Trimming pared 0 bases from V and 1 base from J, leaving 9 bases between. This CDR3 is 16 amino acids long. The germline V gene has CDR1 MNHNY and CDR2 SVGAGI (reference sequence). CDR3 region: CASSYSKGENTGELFF. The CDR3 nucleotides read TGTGCCAGCAGTTACTCGAAAGGGGAGAACACCGGGGAGCTGTTTTTT.

This chain uses TRBV3-1 (or the pseudogene TRBV3-2) with TRBJ2-2; a weak D match, TRBD1 (7 bases). Per the germline V gene, CDR1 is LGHDT and CDR2 is YNNKEL (reference sequence). The CDR3 runs 15 residues. V lost 1 base and J lost 4, with 10 bases in between. This CDR3 reads CASSQGQGLTGELFF. CDR3 coding DNA: TGTGCCAGCAGCCAAGGACAGGGACTCACCGGGGAGCTGTTTTTT.

The table lists this clone with a count of one. This rearrangement joins TRBV9 to TRBJ2-2; 7 nucleotides line up with TRBD2. J was trimmed by 1 base and V by 5 bases; bases with no gene match: 5. Germline assignment: CDR1 SGDLS and CDR2 YYNGEE. The CDR3 has 15 amino acids. CDR3 DNA: TGTGCCAGCAGGAAGAGGGAGGGGAACACCGGGGAGCTGTTTTTT. The encoded protein is CASRKREGNTGELFF.

This clone was counted once. The gene calls are TRBV7-6 and TRBJ2-5; 9 nucleotides line up with TRBD1. V lost 7 bases and J lost 5; bases outside the gene matches: 11. This CDR3 contains 15 residues. CDR1 SGHVS and CDR2 FNYEAQ come from the germline V gene. As DNA, the CDR3 is TGTGCCAGCACCCTCTACCGGGACAGGGAGGAGACCCAGTACTTC. It specifies CASTLYRDREETQYF. Together with reference TRBV7-6 and TRBJ2-5, the CDR3 gives the full variable domain: GAGVSQSPRYKVTKRGQDVALRCDPISGHVSLYWYRQALGQGPEFLTYFNYEAQQDKSGLPNDRFSAERPEGSISTLTIQRTEQRDSAMYRCASTLYRDREETQYFGPGTRLLVL.

V is TRBV7-2 and J is TRBJ2-7; TRBD1 might be the D (6 bases). The length of the CDR3 is 16 residues. Germline-derived CDR1 and CDR2 are SGHTA and FQGNSA. Trimming left V 1 base short and J 0 bases short, with 13 bases between. The CDR3: CASSLGGTLSSYEQYF. The CDR3 DNA is TGTGCCAGCAGCTTAGGGGGGACACTGAGCTCCTACGAGCAGTACTTC.